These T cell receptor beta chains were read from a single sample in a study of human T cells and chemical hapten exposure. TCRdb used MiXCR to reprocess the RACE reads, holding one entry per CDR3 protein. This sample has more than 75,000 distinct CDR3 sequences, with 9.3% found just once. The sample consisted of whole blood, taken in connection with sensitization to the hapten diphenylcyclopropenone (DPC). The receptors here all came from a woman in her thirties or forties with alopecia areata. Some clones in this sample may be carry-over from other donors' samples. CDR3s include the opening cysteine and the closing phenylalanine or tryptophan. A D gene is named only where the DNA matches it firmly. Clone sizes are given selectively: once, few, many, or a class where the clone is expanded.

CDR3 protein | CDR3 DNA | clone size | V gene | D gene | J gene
CASSPRTGAGDTQYF | TGTGCCAGCAGTCCTCGGACAGGGGCTGGGGATACGCAGTATTTT | . | TRBV28 | TRBD1 | TRBJ2-3
CSVGVPGQHYEQYF | TGCAGCGTTGGTGTCCCGGGACAACACTACGAGCAGTACTTC | many | TRBV29-1 | . | TRBJ2-7
CSAREQYSNQPQHF | TGCAGTGCTAGAGAACAGTATAGCAATCAGCCCCAGCATTTT | . | TRBV20-1 | . | TRBJ1-5
CASSSRDGGNEKLFF | TGTGCCAGCAGTTCCAGGGATGGAGGGAATGAAAAACTGTTTTTT | . | TRBV6-5 | . | TRBJ1-4
CASSPRTGAEAFF | TGTGCCAGCAGTCCGCGGACAGGGGCTGAAGCTTTCTTT | many | TRBV27 | TRBD1 | TRBJ1-1
CASSSGTRNEQFF | TGTGCCAGCAGCTCCGGGACTAGAAATGAGCAGTTCTTC | . | TRBV28 | TRBD2 | TRBJ2-1
CASSLAMVNTEAFF | TGTGCCAGCAGCTTAGCGATGGTGAACACTGAAGCTTTCTTT | many | TRBV7-9 | . | TRBJ1-1
CASSYSRISSGANVLTF | TGTGCCAGCAGTTACTCGAGGATAAGCTCTGGGGCCAACGTCCTGACTTTC | . | TRBV6-5 | . | TRBJ2-6
CSVDWTSGSAYEQYF | TGCAGCGTTGACTGGACTAGCGGGAGCGCCTACGAGCAGTACTTC | few | TRBV29-1 | TRBD2 | TRBJ2-7
CATRDFRQGDGGELFF | TGTGCCACCAGAGATTTCCGGCAGGGGGATGGCGGGGAGCTGTTTTTT | . | TRBV24-1 | TRBD1 | TRBJ2-2